This entry lists 30 T cell receptor beta chains sequenced from one sample in a study of blood T cells in healthy people across ages. Through a sample-barcoded 5' primer and a J-beta primer mix, a second PCR was run for roughly 6 to 12 cycles. MiXCR was run by TCRdb on the 5' RACE reads, yielding one entry per CDR3 protein. The data show about 1.4 million distinct CDR3 sequences, around 59% seen once. Sequencing was performed on blood. The receptors come from a man between 18 and 35 years old in good health.

This chain connects TRBV29-1 to TRBJ1-1; tentative D call: TRBD1 (5 bases). Germline CDR1 and CDR2: SQVTM and ANQGSEA. This CDR3 contains 14 residues. V was cut by 1 base and J by 3 bases, with 12 bases left in between. CDR3 loop: CSVEGKGEHTEAFF. Here the CDR3 DNA reads TGCAGCGTTGAAGGCAAAGGGGAGCACACTGAAGCTTTCTTT.

V and J are TRBV20-1 and TRBJ2-1, with D perhaps TRBD1 or TRBD2 (5 bases each). With the DNA end fitting TRBJ2-7 better, the J assignment may be wrong. Germline V gives CDR1 DFQATT, CDR2 SNEGSKA (reference sequence). The CDR3 spans 19 residues. The chain's CDR3 is CSALPGPNAGGSSYNEQYF. In DNA, the CDR3 is TGCAGTGCTTTACCTGGGCCGAATGCTGGGGGAAGCTCCTACAATGAGCAGTACTTC.

The V call is TRBV5-6, the J call TRBJ2-7, with 8 bases fitting TRBD2. Per germline, CDR1 SGHDT and CDR2 YYEEEE. V was clipped by 4 bases and J by 7 bases; unmatched bases: 10. CDR3 length equals 14 residues. DNA of the CDR3: TGTGCCAGCAGCCCGGGACTAGAATTTAGGGAGCAGTACTTC. Its translation is CASSPGLEFREQYF.

The V call is TRBV12-3 or TRBV12-4, the J call TRBJ2-3, with 8 bases fitting TRBD1. There are 14 residues in the CDR3. V dropped 4 bases and J dropped 8; count of bases not matched to a gene: 8. The DNA of the CDR3 is TGTGCCAGCAGTTCGGACAGGGTCGAGCCTACGCAGTATTTT. Its protein is CASSSDRVEPTQYF.

CDR3 sequence: CASSPGGRLAPYEQYF. Here the CDR3 DNA reads TGTGCCAGCAGTCCGGGGGGGCGACTAGCCCCCTACGAGCAGTACTTC. This rearrangement joins TRBV9 to TRBJ2-4, with TRBD2 matching 8 bases. The last part of the DNA fits TRBJ2-7 better; the J call may be wrong. CDR1 and CDR2 from the germline V gene are SGDLS and YYNGEE. The CDR3 consists of 16 residues.

This clonotype was detected once. The gene calls are TRBV12-1 and TRBJ2-7; TRBD1 reflects the table's D call only, with no check against the DNA. TRBV12-1 is a pseudogene segment. The CDR3 is made up of 17 amino acids. CDR3 coding DNA: TGTGCCAGCAGCCGTGCCACGGGACCCTCATGGGCCTACGAGCAGTACTTC. Amino acid sequence: CASSRATGPSWAYEQYF.

This clonotype was observed a single time. This chain connects TRBV7-8 to TRBJ1-4; maybe TRBD1 (5 bases). The germline V gene has CDR1 SGHVS and CDR2 FQNEAQ. V lost 0 bases to trimming and J lost 8 bases, with 13 bases between them. This CDR3 is built from 15 residues. DNA of the CDR3: TGTGCCAGCAGCTTAGCTGGGACGGTGGGGGAAAAACTGTTTTTT. It encodes CASSLAGTVGEKLFF.

The rearrangement joins TRBV5-6 to TRBJ2-3; 10 bases are shared with TRBD2. The length of the CDR3 is 16 residues. V was clipped by 1 base and J by 5 bases; unmatched bases: 7. Germline V lookup: CDR1 SGHDT, CDR2 YYEEEE. The CDR3 DNA is TGTGCCAGCAGCTTGCAGCTAGCGGGAGTAAAAGATACGCAGTATTTT. This translates into CASSLQLAGVKDTQYF.

As concerns this clonotype: The junction shows a germline mismatch at one end, possibly a read error. The chain couples TRBV7-9 to TRBJ1-1; tentatively, D is TRBD1 (5 bases). Germline loops: CDR1 SEHNR, CDR2 FQNEAQ (reference sequence). This CDR3 comprises 15 residues. CDR3: CASSLAGPGGTEAFF. CDR3 in DNA: TGTGCCAGCAGCCTAGCCGGGCCCGGGGGGACTGAAGCTTTCTTT.

The chain carries TRBV7-2 and TRBJ2-7, with D perhaps TRBD2 (5 bases). CDR3 length: 15 residues. CDR1 SGHTA and CDR2 FQGNSA come from the germline V gene. The V end was cut by 5 bases, the J end by 4 bases, with 18 bases between. CDR3 DNA sequence: TGTGCCAGCAGCCCGGCGTGGGAGCCGGGGTACGAGCAGTACTTC. Translation: CASSPAWEPGYEQYF.

The genes are TRBV25-1 and TRBJ2-1; 9 bases are shared with TRBD1. The length of the CDR3 is 17 residues. Germline trimming cut 2 bases from V and 5 bases from J; bases unmatched to any gene: 10. Germline CDR1 MGHDK, CDR2 SYGVNS. The CDR3 loop is CASSETGGGFRHNEQFF. The CDR3 region has the DNA TGTGCCAGCAGTGAAACAGGGGGCGGGTTTCGGCACAATGAGCAGTTCTTC.

The chain combines TRBV20-1 with TRBJ2-5, with 8 nucleotides matching TRBD2. CDR1 DFQATT and CDR2 SNEGSKA come from the germline V gene (reference sequence). V lost 6 bases and J lost 2; bases outside the gene matches: 11. This CDR3 has 15 amino acids. The CDR3 is CSAKPGLGLQETQYF. DNA for the CDR3: TGCAGTGCGAAACCGGGACTAGGGCTTCAAGAGACCCAGTACTTC.

The chain couples TRBV12-3 or TRBV12-4 to TRBJ2-7, with 7 bases lining up with TRBD2. V was pared by 4 bases and J by 5 bases, with 8 bases of the junction left unmatched. CDR3 length: 14 amino acids. The CDR3 protein is CASSSSGGIHEQYF. DNA for the CDR3: TGTGCCAGCAGTTCCTCCGGGGGGATCCACGAGCAGTACTTC.

The chain couples TRBV7-9 to TRBJ2-3; D is unclear. Germline V gene data show CDR1 as SEHNR and CDR2 as FQNEAQ (reference sequence). The CDR3 is made up of 20 amino acids. The V end lost 10 bases, the J end lost 0 bases, and 32 bases lay between the germline ends. CDR3 loop: CAIPVDGPHLTPTSTDTQYF. The CDR3 region has the DNA TGTGCCATACCCGTCGACGGACCCCATTTGACCCCTACTAGCACAGATACGCAGTATTTT.

The rearrangement joins TRBV25-1 to TRBJ2-4; the match to TRBD1 covers 8 bases. The germline V gene has CDR1 MGHDK and CDR2 SYGVNS. This CDR3 contains 18 residues. The V segment lost 1 base and the J segment 2 bases; nucleotides outside the gene matches: 10. Written as DNA, the CDR3 is TGTGCCAGCAGTGAATGGCCCCCGGGACAGGACTCCAAAAACATTCAGTACTTC. This encodes CASSEWPPGQDSKNIQYF.

This sequence joins TRBV3-1 and TRBJ2-1; possible D gene TRBD2, 6 bases. V gave up 1 base and J gave up 0 bases, with 19 bases separating them. Germline V CDR1 and CDR2: LGHDT, YNNKEL (reference sequence). This CDR3 contains 19 residues. This CDR3 is CASSQGTNPFPSSYNEQFF. CDR3 bases: TGTGCCAGCAGCCAAGGGACTAACCCTTTCCCGAGCTCCTACAATGAGCAGTTCTTC.

The table lists this clonotype with a few counts. The chain carries TRBV4-3 and TRBJ2-1; TRBD1 aligns across 7 bases. Trimming cost V 5 bases and J 4 bases; bases outside gene matches: 5. Germline assignment: CDR1 LGHNA and CDR2 YSLEER. This CDR3 comprises 14 residues. CDR3 DNA sequence: TGCGCCAGCAGCGAAGGACAGGCATACAATGAGCAGTTCTTC. Its protein is CASSEGQAYNEQFF.

This clonotype was seen just once. The chain combines TRBV28 with TRBJ2-4, with 7 bases fitting TRBD1. The J call is uncertain, as TRBJ2-7 better fits the DNA end. The CDR3 totals 14 residues. Germline V gene data show CDR1 as MDHEN and CDR2 as SYDVKM. The CDR3: CASSFNYRGYEQYF. The CDR3 DNA reads TGTGCCAGCAGTTTCAACTACAGGGGTTACGAGCAGTACTTC.

With regard to this clonotype: A junction boundary mismatches the germline segment, possibly from a read error. V usage is TRBV5-1 and J usage is TRBJ1-1, with no clear D. Germline CDR1 is SGHRS and CDR2 is YFSETQ. The CDR3 spans 14 residues. CDR3 residues: CASNLGRGFTEAFF. CDR3 coding DNA: TGCGCCAGCAACTTGGGCAGAGGATTCACTGAAGCTTTCTTT.

V is TRBV4-1 and J is TRBJ2-7, with a weak D call TRBD2 (5 bases). The germline V gene has CDR1 MGHRA and CDR2 YSYEKL. V lost 0 bases, J lost 4 bases, and 16 bases lay in between. The CDR3 has 16 amino acids. The CDR3 sequence is CASSQDEGSISYEQYF. CDR3 in DNA: TGCGCCAGCAGCCAAGATGAGGGAAGCATATCTTACGAGCAGTACTTC.

The CDR3 DNA reads as TGTGCCAGCAGTTCAACTAGCGGGTGGTCCGGGGAGCTGTTTTTT. Translated: CASSSTSGWSGELFF. The chain employs TRBV12-3 or TRBV12-4 and TRBJ2-2; 9 nucleotides align to TRBD2. This CDR3 region has 15 residues. J gave up 6 bases and V 4 bases, and 6 bases lay outside the gene matches.

The gene calls are TRBV20-1 and TRBJ2-7; the D gene is possibly TRBD2 (6 bases). This CDR3 spans 15 amino acids. The V end lost 4 bases, the J end lost 1 base, and 17 bases lay between the germline ends. CDR1 and CDR2 from the germline V gene are DFQATT and SNEGSKA (reference sequence). In DNA form, the CDR3 reads TGCAGTGCTACAACGGATCGCGGGGTTTCCTACGAGCAGTACTTC. Its protein is CSATTDRGVSYEQYF.

This clonotype was seen just once. The chain is built from TRBV27 and TRBJ2-5, with TRBD2 matching 11 bases. The DNA end lines up better with TRBJ2-7; the J call may be wrong. In germline, CDR1 is MNHEY, CDR2 SMNVEV (reference sequence). The CDR3 is 17 residues long. CDR3 protein: CASSLSTASGGRYEQYF. The CDR3 DNA follows: TGTGCCAGCAGTTTATCCACCGCTAGCGGGGGGCGGTACGAGCAGTACTTC.

This clonotype was picked up a small number of times. The rearrangement links TRBV4-1 to TRBJ2-1; D gene unclear. Germline V gene sequence: CDR1 MGHRA, CDR2 YSYEKL. V shed 0 bases and J shed 10 bases, with 7 bases lying between them. The CDR3 extends over 12 amino acids. CDR3 DNA sequence: TGCGCCAGCAGCCAAGATGGAGTCGAGCAGTTCTTC. This encodes CASSQDGVEQFF.

V usage is TRBV7-9 and J usage is TRBJ2-3; D is unresolved. From germline, CDR1 is SEHNR and CDR2 FQNEAQ (reference sequence). The CDR3 contains 15 residues. Trimming took off 1 base at V and 6 bases at J, with 14 bases between the two ends. The CDR3 protein is CASSLDLGNDDTQYF. The CDR3 DNA follows: TGTGCCAGCAGCTTAGATTTGGGGAATGACGATACGCAGTATTTT.

The J gene is TRBJ1-2, the V gene TRBV12-3 or TRBV12-4; 8 bases are a match to TRBD1. V was clipped by 10 bases and J by 4 bases; unmatched bases: 5. The CDR3 is 12 amino acids. CDR3 coding DNA: TGTGCCACCGGACAGGGCGGCTATGGCTACACCTTC. Protein: CATGQGGYGYTF.

The gene calls are TRBV29-1 and TRBJ2-5, with TRBD2 matching 11 bases. There are 14 residues in the CDR3. V shed 3 bases and J 11 bases; nucleotides not matched to a gene: 11. Germline V lookup: CDR1 SQVTM, CDR2 ANQGSEA. The CDR3 loop reads CSVEGLADKNEQYF. The DNA for the CDR3 is TGCAGCGTTGAGGGACTAGCGGATAAGAATGAGCAGTACTTC.

The genes are TRBV25-1 and TRBJ2-5, with a weak D call TRBD1 (6 bases). The germline V and J ends were trimmed by 5 bases and 5 bases, with 12 bases remaining between them. CDR3 size: 13 residues. Germline CDR1 MGHDK, CDR2 SYGVNS. The DNA for the CDR3 is TGTGCCAGCAGTAAGAGGGGGTCGGAGACCCAGTACTTC. Translated, it gives CASSKRGSETQYF.

Points on this clonotype: A much larger clone sits a single nucleotide away, making a read error possible. This CDR3 is CASSQTSGGSDEQYF. DNA for the CDR3: TGTGCCAGCAGCCAAACTAGCGGGGGGTCGGATGAGCAGTACTTC. This rearrangement joins TRBV6-4 to TRBJ2-7, with 12 nucleotides matching TRBD2. The V segment lost 6 bases and the J segment 7 bases; nucleotides outside the gene matches: 10. CDR1 is MRHNA, CDR2 SNTAGT, per germline. This CDR3 region has 15 residues.

The CDR3 DNA reads TGCAGCGTCGGGGGTATGTACGGCAAAAACATTCAGTACTTC. This codes for CSVGGMYGKNIQYF. The V gene is TRBV29-1, the J gene TRBJ2-4, with D perhaps matching TRBD2 (6 bases). V was trimmed by 6 bases and J by 3 bases, leaving 15 bases between them. CDR1 and CDR2 (germline): SQVTM, ANQGSEA. The CDR3 spans 14 residues.